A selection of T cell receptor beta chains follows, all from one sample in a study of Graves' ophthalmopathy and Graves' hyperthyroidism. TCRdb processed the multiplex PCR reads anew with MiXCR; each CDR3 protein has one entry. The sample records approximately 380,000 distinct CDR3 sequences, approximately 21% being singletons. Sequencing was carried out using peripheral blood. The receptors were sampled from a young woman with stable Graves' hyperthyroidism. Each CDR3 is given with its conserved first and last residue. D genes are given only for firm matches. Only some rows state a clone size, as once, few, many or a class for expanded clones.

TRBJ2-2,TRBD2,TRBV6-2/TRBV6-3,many,TGTGCCAGCAGTTACAGCCGGGAGGTCGGGGAGCTGTTTTTT,CASSYSREVGELFF
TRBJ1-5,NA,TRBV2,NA,TGTGTCTGCAGTGTAAACAGCTTAAATAGCAATCAGCCCCAGCATTTT,CVCSVNSLNSNQPQHF
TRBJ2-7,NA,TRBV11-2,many,TGTGCCAGCAGCTTAAAAAGCGGGCCCAGCTCCTACGAGCAGTACTTC,CASSLKSGPSSYEQYF
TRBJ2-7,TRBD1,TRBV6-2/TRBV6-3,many,TGTGCCAGCAGTTACCTCCGGGGGACAGGGGGAAGGAGCTCCTACGAGCAGTACTTC,CASSYLRGTGGRSSYEQYF
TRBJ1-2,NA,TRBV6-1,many,TGTGCCAGCAGGTCCGGGGGGGGTAGCTACACCTTC,CASRSGGGSYTF
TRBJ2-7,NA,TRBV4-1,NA,TGCGCCAGCAGCCGGGGGGGACACACAAACGAGCAGTACTTC,CASSRGGHTNEQYF
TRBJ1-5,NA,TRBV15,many,TGTGCCACCAGAGGTAGGACAGCTTATCAGCCCCAGCATTTT,CATRGRTAYQPQHF
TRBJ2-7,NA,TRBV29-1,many,TGCAGCGTTGGACAGGCCGGGTCCTTCGAGCAGTACTTC,CSVGQAGSFEQYF
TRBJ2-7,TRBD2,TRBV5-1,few,TGCGCCAGCAGTGGGGGAAGGGCTAGCGGGATCCACGAGCAGTACTTC,CASSGGRASGIHEQYF
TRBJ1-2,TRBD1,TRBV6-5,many,TGTGCCAGCAGTTACACTGGGACAGGGGACTATGGCTACACCTTC,CASSYTGTGDYGYTF
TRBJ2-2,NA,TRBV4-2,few,TGTGCCAGCAGCCAATCTAGGACCGGGGAGCTGTTTTTT,CASSQSRTGELFF
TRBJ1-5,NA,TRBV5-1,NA,TGCGCCAGCAGCTTGGCTCTAGATCAGCCCCAGCATTTT,CASSLALDQPQHF
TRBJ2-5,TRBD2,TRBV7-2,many,TGTGCCAGCAGCACTAGGCGGCTAGCGGGAGGCGGGACCCAGTACTTC,CASSTRRLAGGGTQYF
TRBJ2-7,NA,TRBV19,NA,TGTGCCGCACGGAGCTCCTACGAGCAGTACTTC,CAARSSYEQYF
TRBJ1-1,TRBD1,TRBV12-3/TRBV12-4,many,TGTGCCAGCAGCACCCGGACAGGCACTGAAGCTTTCTTT,CASSTRTGTEAFF
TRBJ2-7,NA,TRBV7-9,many,TGTGCCAGCACCACTGCGTCCAGTACCTACGAGCAGTACTTC,CASTTASSTYEQYF
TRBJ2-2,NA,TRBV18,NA,TGTGCCAGCTCACCACCGTCTGGCGCCGGGGAGCTGTTTTTT,CASSPPSGAGELFF
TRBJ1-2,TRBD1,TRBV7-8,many,TGTGCCAGCAGGAGCGGACAGGGAGGAGGCTACACCTTC,CASRSGQGGGYTF
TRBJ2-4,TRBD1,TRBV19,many,TGTGCCAGTAGTATGATCTGGACAGGGGGAAAAAACATTCAGTACTTC,CASSMIWTGGKNIQYF
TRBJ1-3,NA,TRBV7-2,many,TGTGCCAGCAGCCCGAGAGGGGCTCTGGGAAACACCATATATTTT,CASSPRGALGNTIYF
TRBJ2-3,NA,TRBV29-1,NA,TGCAGCGTTGAGCTAGCGCGCACAGATACGCAGTATTTT,CSVELARTDTQYF
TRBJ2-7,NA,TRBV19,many,TGTGCCAGTAGTTCATCAGGGATCTCCTACGAGCAGTACTTC,CASSSSGISYEQYF
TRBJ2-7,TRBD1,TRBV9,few,TGTGCCAGCAGCGCCAACGGACAGGACGAGCAGTACTTC,CASSANGQDEQYF
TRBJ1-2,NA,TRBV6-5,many,TGTGCCAGCAGTTACGACAGTAAGGAGACCTATGGCTACACCTTC,CASSYDSKETYGYTF
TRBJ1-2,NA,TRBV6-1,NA,TGTGCCAGCACCGGGGGGGGGCGTACGTATGGCTACACCTTC,CASTGGGRTYGYTF
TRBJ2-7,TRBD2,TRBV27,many,TGTGCCAGCAGTTTATCCGTTGTGGGGGTAGCGGGATCCCTGATGCCCTCATACGAGCAGTACTTC,CASSLSVVGVAGSLMPSYEQYF
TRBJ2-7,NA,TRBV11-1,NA,TGTGCCAGCACCCAGACGGCACAGGTCCGTGGTTACGAGCAGTACTTC,CASTQTAQVRGYEQYF
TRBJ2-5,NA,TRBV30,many,TGTGCCTGGACTAGGGTTGGAGAGACCCAGTACTTC,CAWTRVGETQYF
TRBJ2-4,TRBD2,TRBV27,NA,TGTGCCAGCAGTTTTCAGCGGGAGGGTCTCATTCAGTACTTC,CASSFQREGLIQYF
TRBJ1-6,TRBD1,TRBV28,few,TGTGCCAGCAGTTGGGGGCCCGGACAGGGGAAGGATTCCTATAATTCACCCCTCCACTTT,CASSWGPGQGKDSYNSPLHF
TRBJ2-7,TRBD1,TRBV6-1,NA,TGTGCCAGCGGAACCGGGACAGGGCGTGGAGAGCAGTACTTC,CASGTGTGRGEQYF
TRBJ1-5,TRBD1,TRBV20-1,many,TGCAGTGCTAGAGCGACTCCAGACAGGGAACCCAATCAGCCCCAGCATTTT,CSARATPDREPNQPQHF